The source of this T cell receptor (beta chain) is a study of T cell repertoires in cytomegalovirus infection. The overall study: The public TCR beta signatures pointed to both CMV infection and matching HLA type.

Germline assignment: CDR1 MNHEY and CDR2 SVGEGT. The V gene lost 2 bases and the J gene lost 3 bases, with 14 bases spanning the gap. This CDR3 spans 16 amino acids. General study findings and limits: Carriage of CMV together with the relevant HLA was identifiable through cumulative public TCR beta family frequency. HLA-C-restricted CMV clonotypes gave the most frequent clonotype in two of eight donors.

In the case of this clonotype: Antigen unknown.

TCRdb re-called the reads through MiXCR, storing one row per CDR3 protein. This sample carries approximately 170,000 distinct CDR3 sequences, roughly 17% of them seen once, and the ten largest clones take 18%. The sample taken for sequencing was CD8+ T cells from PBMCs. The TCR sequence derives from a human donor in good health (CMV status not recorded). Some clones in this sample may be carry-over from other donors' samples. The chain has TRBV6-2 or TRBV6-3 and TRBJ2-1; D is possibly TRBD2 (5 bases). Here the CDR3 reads CASSYEGLTDYNEQFF. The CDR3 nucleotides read TGTGCCAGCAGTTACGAGGGCCTTACAGACTACAATGAGCAGTTCTTC.